This paragraph reports one T cell receptor (beta chain). Antigen: not known. These data come from a study of CD4 T cells in relation to SARS-CoV-2 and coronaviruses. Study-level background: Convalescent patients were 8 males and 4 females; two were Hispanic. The HLA restriction of the shared crossreactive spike epitopes was mapped. Findings and limits, study-wide: In roughly 60% of donors, memory CD4+ clonotypes crossrecognized SARS-CoV-2 and at least one common cold coronavirus spike. Compared with monoreactive clones, crossreactive clones showed significantly weaker SARS-CoV-2 expansion.

Trimming stripped 8 bases from V and 3 bases from J, with 11 bases between. Germline V gene data show CDR1 as MNHEY and CDR2 as SVGAGI. The CDR3 sequence is 13 residues long. TCRdb's table, derived via immunoSEQ multiplex PCR, lists solely in-frame clones and lacks some. The sample has some 11,000 clones; about 90% are singletons. The sequenced sample was naive CD4+ T cells from PBMCs. Subset of the sample: naive CD4+ T cells isolated by negative enrichment. The receptor was derived from an adult with COVID-19. J is TRBJ1-5 and V is TRBV6-5; no firm D call. The CDR3 bases are TGTGCCAGCCGCATTTACAACAATCAGCCCCAGCATTTT. It translates to CASRIYNNQPQHF.